This T cell receptor (beta chain) derives from a study of CXCR3-negative and CXCR3-positive naive CD8 T cells. Points from the study as a whole: Naive CXCR3-positive cells had TRB CDR3s more hydrophobic than those of CXCR3-negative naive cells.

TRB cDNA was prepared as libraries by UMI-labeled 5' RACE. Reanalyzing the 5' RACE reads, TCRdb keeps one entry per CDR3 protein, without DNA. The repertoire table contains some 7,000 distinct CDR3 sequences. Concerning this clonotype itself: Its target is not known.

Sequencing was performed on naive CXCR3+ CD8+ T cells from blood. Indicated subset: CD45RO-CCR7+CD27+CD95- naive CD8+ T cells expressing CXCR3 (TNR3+). The TCR was taken from a human donor in good health. Some clones in this sample may be carry-over from other donors' samples.

CDR3 protein: CSVLGLAGDEADTQYF. The V gene is TRBV29-1, the J gene TRBJ2-3; without DNA, the TCRdb call of TRBD2 cannot be checked. The CDR3 is 16 amino acids. The germline V gene encodes CDR1 SQVTM and CDR2 ANQGSEA.